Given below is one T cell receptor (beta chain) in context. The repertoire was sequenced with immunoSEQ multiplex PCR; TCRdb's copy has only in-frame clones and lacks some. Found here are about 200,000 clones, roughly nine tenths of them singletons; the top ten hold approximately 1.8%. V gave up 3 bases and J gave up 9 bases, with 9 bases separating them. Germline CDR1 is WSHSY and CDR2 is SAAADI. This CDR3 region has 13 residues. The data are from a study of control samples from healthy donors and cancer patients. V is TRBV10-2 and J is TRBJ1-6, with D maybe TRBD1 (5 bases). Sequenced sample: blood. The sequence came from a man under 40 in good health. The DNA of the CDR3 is TGCGCCAGCAGTGAAGCGGACACTTCACCCCTCCACTTT. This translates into CASSEADTSPLHF.